This entry lists 32 T cell receptor beta chains sequenced from one sample in a study of blood T cell repertoires in COVID-19. Profiling relied on immunoSEQ multiplex PCR, and the TCRdb table lists in-frame clones only, not all of them. The data show hundreds of thousands of clones, with approximately 80% seen just once and 4.3% held by the top ten. Sequencing was done on a sample of PBMCs or T cells enriched from blood (not recorded which). These receptors all stem from a young man with acute COVID-19.

This clone was detected only a few times. The chain uses TRBV3-1 (or the pseudogene TRBV3-2) and TRBJ1-5; D gene ambiguous. The CDR3 has 15 amino acids. In germline, CDR1 is LGHDT, CDR2 YNNKEL (reference sequence). V dropped 0 bases and J dropped 3 bases, with 9 bases sitting between them. This CDR3 reads CASSQDFSLNQPQHF. The CDR3 DNA reads TGTGCCAGCAGCCAAGATTTTTCCCTCAATCAGCCCCAGCATTTT.

CDR3 amino acids: CASILGGGYPPEAFF. The CDR3 DNA sequence: TGTGCCAGTATCCTCGGCGGTGGGTACCCCCCTGAAGCTTTCTTT. The V gene is TRBV19, the J gene TRBJ1-1, with D unclear. Germline V gene data show CDR1 as LNHDA and CDR2 as SQIVND (reference sequence). This CDR3 region has 15 residues. Trimming stripped 7 bases from V and 6 bases from J, with 21 bases between.

The rearrangement links TRBV4-1 to TRBJ2-3, with D perhaps TRBD2 (5 bases). V lost 0 bases to trimming and J lost 1 base, with 5 bases between them. The CDR3 consists of 14 residues. CDR1 is MGHRA, CDR2 YSYEKL, per germline. DNA for the CDR3: TGCGCCAGCAGCCAAGAGAGGGGCACAGATACGCAGTATTTT. Its translation is CASSQERGTDTQYF.

The chain carries TRBV12-3 or TRBV12-4 and TRBJ1-5, with D hard to call. The ends were cut back, 6 bases at V and 7 bases at J, with 13 bases in the middle. The CDR3 consists of 13 residues. The CDR3 loop reads CASSDGREQPQHF. In DNA, the CDR3 is TGTGCCAGCAGCGACGGTCGGGAACAGCCCCAGCATTTT.

The rearrangement joins TRBV12-3 or TRBV12-4 to TRBJ1-2, with 7 bases matching TRBD1. Trimming took 6 bases from V and 3 from J; bases not matched to a gene: 4. The CDR3 runs to 13 residues. CDR3 in amino acids: CASRLDRYYGYTF. In DNA form, the CDR3 reads TGTGCCAGCAGACTGGACAGGTACTATGGCTACACCTTC.

CDR3 bases: TGCGCCAGCAGCTATGACAGGGTCAATTCACCCCTCCACTTT. Amino acid sequence: CASSYDRVNSPLHF. The genes are TRBV5-1 and TRBJ1-6, with 7 bases lining up with TRBD1. V shed 3 bases and J 7 bases; nucleotides not matched to a gene: 4. The CDR3 length is 14 residues. The V gene's germline CDR1 is SGHRS and CDR2 YFSETQ. The whole variable domain, remainder taken from reference TRBV5-1 and TRBJ1-6, is KAGVTQTPRYLIKTRGQQVTLSCSPISGHRSVSWYQQTPGQGLQFLFEYFSETQRNKGNFPGRFSGRQFSNSRSEMNVSTLELGDSALYLCASSYDRVNSPLHFGNGTRLTVT.

The chain carries TRBV30 and TRBJ2-3; D call uncertain. Between the trimmed V and J ends, which lost 2 bases and 2 bases, there was a span of 5 bases. This CDR3 comprises 12 residues. Germline V CDR1 and CDR2: GTSNPN, SVGIG (reference sequence). The CDR3 is CAWSPYTDTQYF. CDR3 nucleotide sequence: TGTGCCTGGAGTCCTTACACAGATACGCAGTATTTT.

The chain couples TRBV3-1 (or the pseudogene TRBV3-2) to TRBJ2-7, with TRBD1 as a possible D gene (6 bases). The length of the CDR3 is 14 residues. The germline V gene encodes CDR1 LGHDT and CDR2 YNNKEL (reference sequence). V was clipped by 4 bases and J by 0 bases, with 10 bases between them. CDR3: CASSRDIDSYEQYF. CDR3 bases: TGTGCCAGCAGCCGGGACATCGACTCCTACGAGCAGTACTTC.

V is TRBV7-9 and J is TRBJ2-7; a weak D match, TRBD1 (6 bases). This CDR3 is built from 16 residues. Germline V gene data show CDR1 as SEHNR and CDR2 as FQNEAQ (reference sequence). Trimming pared 4 bases from V and 2 bases from J, leaving 18 bases between. CDR3 sequence: CASSYPDRIPTYEQYF. CDR3 DNA: TGTGCCAGCAGCTACCCGGACAGAATCCCAACCTACGAGCAGTACTTC.

This clone was observed once. For the CDR3, the DNA is TGTGCCAGCAGCTTTTCAGGGGGCGCGCTAGAAGGCTACACCTTC. Translation gives CASSFSGGALEGYTF. The rearrangement uses TRBV28 and TRBJ1-2, with 8 bases fitting TRBD1. Trimming took 6 bases from V and 8 from J; bases not matched to a gene: 14. The CDR3 is made up of 15 amino acids. Germline V gives CDR1 MDHEN, CDR2 SYDVKM.

The chain couples TRBV15 to TRBJ1-2; D possibly corresponds to TRBD1 (5 bases). The CDR3 consists of 14 residues. The V end lost 4 bases, the J end lost 8 bases, and 17 bases lay between the germline ends. The germline gives CDR1 LNHNV, CDR2 YYDKDF (reference sequence). The DNA for the CDR3 is TGTGCCACCAGCATTCCGGGACTCTTCGACGGCTACACCTTC. Protein sequence: CATSIPGLFDGYTF.

The DNA of the CDR3 is TGTGCCAGCAGCCTTTCCGGGACAGGTCCTGGCTACACCTTC. Its protein product is CASSLSGTGPGYTF. The genes are TRBV5-4 and TRBJ1-2, with 8 nucleotides matching TRBD1. The germline V gene has CDR1 SGHNT and CDR2 YYREEE (reference sequence). V shed 4 bases, J shed 7 bases, and the junction held 9 bases outside the gene matches. This CDR3 has 14 amino acids.

The chain carries TRBV9 and TRBJ1-1; D perhaps matches TRBD1 (6 bases). Per germline, CDR1 SGDLS and CDR2 YYNGEE. V lost 0 bases and J lost 8, with 20 bases in between. The CDR3 totals 16 residues. CDR3 region: CASSVGGGQVGSEAFF. CDR3 DNA sequence: TGTGCCAGCAGCGTAGGCGGGGGCCAGGTCGGTTCGGAAGCTTTCTTT.

The rearrangement joins TRBV6-5 to TRBJ1-4; possible D gene TRBD1, 6 bases. The germline V gene encodes CDR1 MNHEY and CDR2 SVGAGI. The CDR3 has 14 amino acids. Trimming removed 6 bases at V and 4 bases at J, with 12 bases between. The CDR3 nucleotides read TGTGCCAGCAGCCCAGGGGTGTTTAATGAAAAACTGTTTTTT. It yields the protein CASSPGVFNEKLFF.

This clone was counted only a few times. The chain has TRBV4-1 and TRBJ2-7; 8 bases are a match to TRBD1. The trim removed 0 bases at V and 5 bases at J, leaving 9 bases unmatched. The CDR3 spans 16 residues. Germline V gives CDR1 MGHRA, CDR2 YSYEKL. The CDR3 coding sequence is TGCGCCAGCAGCCAAGAATCGAGGACAGGGTCCAACGAGCAGTACTTC. Translated: CASSQESRTGSNEQYF.

This chain links TRBV13 with TRBJ1-1; 7 nucleotides agree with TRBD1. V was pared by 3 bases and J by 8 bases, with 12 bases of the junction left unmatched. CDR3 size: 15 residues. Germline lookup yields CDR1 PRHDT and CDR2 FYEKMQ (reference sequence). CDR3 sequence: CASSLILRGTVEAFF. The CDR3 nucleotides are TGTGCCAGCAGCTTGATTCTTAGAGGGACAGTAGAAGCTTTCTTT.

The chain recombines TRBV12-3 or TRBV12-4 with TRBJ2-1; a weak D match, TRBD2 (5 bases). Between the trimmed V and J ends, which lost 5 bases and 7 bases, there was a span of 9 bases. This CDR3 has 12 amino acids. The CDR3 loop reads CASSHPGNEQFF. The CDR3 bases are TGTGCCAGCAGTCATCCGGGGAATGAGCAGTTCTTC.

V usage is TRBV6-2 or TRBV6-3 and J usage is TRBJ2-7, with 9 positions matching TRBD1. V lost 5 bases and J lost 2; bases outside the gene matches: 4. In germline, CDR1 is MNHEY, CDR2 SVGEGT. The CDR3 consists of 14 residues. The CDR3 is CASSLQGAPYEQYF. CDR3 nucleotide sequence: TGTGCCAGCAGTCTACAGGGGGCCCCCTACGAGCAGTACTTC.

The chain couples TRBV3-1 (or the pseudogene TRBV3-2) to TRBJ1-2; no clear D gene. Germline values: CDR1 LGHDT, CDR2 YNNKEL (reference sequence). The CDR3 is 13 amino acids. The V end was cut by 0 bases, the J end by 5 bases, with 7 bases between. CDR3 DNA: TGTGCCAGCAGCCAAGAGGCAACGTATGGCTACACCTTC. Translated: CASSQEATYGYTF.

CDR3 sequence (DNA): TGCGCCAGCAGCGCGCGCACAGGGTCAAATTCACCCCTCCACTTT. Its translation is CASSARTGSNSPLHF. The chain is built from TRBV5-1 and TRBJ1-6; maybe TRBD1 (6 bases). V was shortened by 4 bases and J by 7 bases, with 15 bases between the two germline ends. Germline assignment: CDR1 SGHRS and CDR2 YFSETQ. This CDR3 region has 15 residues.

The chain is built from TRBV6-5 and TRBJ2-7; the D gene is possibly TRBD1 (6 bases). The germline gives CDR1 MNHEY, CDR2 SVGAGI. The V and J ends lost 2 bases and 4 bases respectively, with 15 bases between them. The CDR3 contains 15 residues. The CDR3 spells CASSYGGGNSYEQYF. In DNA, the CDR3 is TGTGCCAGCAGTTACGGGGGCGGCAACTCTTACGAGCAGTACTTC.

The chain joins TRBV9 to TRBJ2-5; 10 bases map to TRBD1. CDR1 and CDR2 (germline): SGDLS, YYNGEE. V lost 4 bases and J lost 1; bases outside the gene matches: 7. The CDR3 covers 16 residues. The CDR3 loop is CASSFSGTGAQETQYF. Here the CDR3 DNA reads TGTGCCAGCAGCTTTAGTGGGACAGGGGCCCAAGAGACCCAGTACTTC.

The J gene is TRBJ2-7, the V gene TRBV13, with TRBD2 matching over 8 bases. Germline lookup yields CDR1 PRHDT and CDR2 FYEKMQ (reference sequence). CDR3 length equals 12 residues. The DNA of the CDR3 is TGTGCCAGCAGCTTAAATAGCGGGAATCCCCAAGTC. It translates to CASSLNSGNPQV.

In nucleotides, the CDR3 is TGTGCCAGCAGCGCTCCTTCTCTAGCGGGGGGGCAAAAGCAGTACTTC. This sequence encodes CASSAPSLAGGQKQYF. This chain links TRBV7-9 with TRBJ2-7; 12 bases match TRBD2. The CDR3 extends over 16 amino acids. Germline loops: CDR1 SEHNR, CDR2 FQNEAQ (reference sequence). V lost 5 bases to trimming and J lost 8 bases; unmatched junction nucleotides: 13.

This chain connects TRBV3-1 (or the pseudogene TRBV3-2) to TRBJ2-7, with 11 bases identical to TRBD1. This CDR3 has 19 amino acids. Germline V lookup: CDR1 LGHDT, CDR2 YNNKEL (reference sequence). Trimming removed 0 bases from V and 0 bases from J; junction bases left unmatched: 10. The CDR3 here is CASSQDPMAGTGGSYEQYF. CDR3 in DNA: TGTGCCAGCAGCCAAGATCCCATGGCCGGGACAGGGGGCTCCTACGAGCAGTACTTC.

The V call is TRBV9, the J call TRBJ2-1; 10 positions match TRBD1. This CDR3 comprises 15 residues. The germline V gene encodes CDR1 SGDLS and CDR2 YYNGEE. Unmatched junction bases numbered 5, after V lost 6 bases and J lost 2 bases. CDR3: CASTRTGGTYNEQFF. As DNA, the CDR3 is TGTGCCAGCACCAGGACAGGGGGAACCTACAATGAGCAGTTCTTC.

The V and J genes are TRBV3-1 (or the pseudogene TRBV3-2) and TRBJ1-4; weak D call: TRBD1 (6 bases). V was trimmed by 0 bases and J by 3 bases, leaving 17 bases between them. This CDR3 is built from 18 residues. From germline, CDR1 is LGHDT and CDR2 YNNKEL (reference sequence). For the CDR3, the DNA is TGTGCCAGCAGCCAAGATATGTTTTCGGGGGGCCCTAATGAAAAACTGTTTTTT. Protein sequence: CASSQDMFSGGPNEKLFF.

The chain recombines TRBV28 with TRBJ1-1; TRBD1 aligns across 9 bases. The CDR3 has 17 amino acids. From germline, CDR1 is MDHEN and CDR2 SYDVKM. V lost 5 bases, J lost 0 bases, and 10 bases stayed unmatched. CDR3 loop: CASSLIPGQGMNTEAFF. DNA for the CDR3: TGTGCCAGCAGTCTAATCCCGGGACAGGGTATGAACACTGAAGCTTTCTTT.

The chain has TRBV11-1 and TRBJ2-3; TRBD1 aligns across 9 bases. CDR3 length: 16 amino acids. V trimming: 3 bases; J trimming: 5 bases; junction bases outside the gene matches: 9. Looked up from germline, CDR1 is SGHAT and CDR2 is FQDESV (reference sequence). The CDR3 nucleotides are TGTGCCAGCAGCTTGGGGACAGGGCAAGTCCTAGATACGCAGTATTTT. It translates to CASSLGTGQVLDTQYF. The whole variable domain, remainder taken from reference TRBV11-1 and TRBJ2-3, is EAEVAQSPRYKITEKSQAVAFWCDPISGHATLYWYRQILGQGPELLVQFQDESVVDDSQLPKDRFSAERLKGVDSTLKIQPAELGDSAMYLCASSLGTGQVLDTQYFGPGTRLTVL.

This clone was found a few times. J is TRBJ2-3 and V is TRBV3-1 (or the pseudogene TRBV3-2), with D perhaps matching TRBD1 (5 bases). The CDR3 loop spans 15 amino acids. Trimming shortened V by 0 bases and J by 4 bases, and 11 bases separated the two germline ends. The germline V gene has CDR1 LGHDT and CDR2 YNNKEL (reference sequence). The CDR3 nucleotides read TGTGCCAGCAGCCAAGATGGCAGGGAATCAGATACGCAGTATTTT. It translates to CASSQDGRESDTQYF.

As to this clone: The same CDR3 also results from other DNA sequences found in this sample. This chain uses TRBV3-1 (or the pseudogene TRBV3-2) with TRBJ1-5; D remains ambiguous. CDR3 length: 12 amino acids. The germline CDR1 and CDR2 sequences are LGHDT and YNNKEL (reference sequence). Trimming pared 1 base from V and 7 bases from J, leaving 5 bases between. CDR3 sequence: CASSQGEQPQHF. In nucleotides, the CDR3 is TGTGCCAGCAGCCAAGGCGAGCAGCCCCAGCATTTT.

This sequence joins TRBV7-9 and TRBJ1-6; the match to TRBD1 covers 7 bases. Germline trimming cut 7 bases from V and 10 bases from J; bases unmatched to any gene: 13. Germline lookup yields CDR1 SEHNR and CDR2 FQNEAQ (reference sequence). This CDR3 comprises 15 residues. CDR3 amino acids: CASTLRTGPGSPLHF. CDR3 in DNA: TGTGCCAGCACCCTAAGGACAGGACCTGGCTCACCCCTCCACTTT.